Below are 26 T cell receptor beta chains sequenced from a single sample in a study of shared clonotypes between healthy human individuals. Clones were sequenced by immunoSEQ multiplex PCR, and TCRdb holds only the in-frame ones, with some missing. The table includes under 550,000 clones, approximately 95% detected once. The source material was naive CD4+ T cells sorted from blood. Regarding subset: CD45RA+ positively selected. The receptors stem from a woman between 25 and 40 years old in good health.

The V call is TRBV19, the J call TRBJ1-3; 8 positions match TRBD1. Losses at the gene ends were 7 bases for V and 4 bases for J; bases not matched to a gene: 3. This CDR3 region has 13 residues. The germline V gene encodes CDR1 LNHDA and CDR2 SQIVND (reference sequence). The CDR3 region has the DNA TGTGCCAGTACCAGGGGGCGCGGAAACACCATATATTTT. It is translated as CASTRGRGNTIYF.

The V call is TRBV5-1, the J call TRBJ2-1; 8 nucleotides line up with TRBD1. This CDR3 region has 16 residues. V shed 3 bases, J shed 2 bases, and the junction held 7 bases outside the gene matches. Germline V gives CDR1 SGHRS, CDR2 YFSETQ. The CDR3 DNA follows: TGCGCCAGCAGCTCGCAGGGGGCGAGGACCTACAATGAGCAGTTCTTC. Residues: CASSSQGARTYNEQFF.

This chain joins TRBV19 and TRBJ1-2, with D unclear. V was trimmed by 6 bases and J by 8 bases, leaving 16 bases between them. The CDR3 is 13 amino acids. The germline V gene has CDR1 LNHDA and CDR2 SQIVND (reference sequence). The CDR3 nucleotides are TGTGCCAGTAGAGGACCCGGCGCGGGCGGCTACACCTTC. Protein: CASRGPGAGGYTF.

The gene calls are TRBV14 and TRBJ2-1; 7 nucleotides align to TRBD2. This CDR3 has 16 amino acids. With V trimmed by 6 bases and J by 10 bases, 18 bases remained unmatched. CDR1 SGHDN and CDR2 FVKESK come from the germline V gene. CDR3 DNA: TGTGCCAGCAGGGCGGTTGCGGGAGCGCCTTCGGGGGAGCAGTTCTTC. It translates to CASRAVAGAPSGEQFF.

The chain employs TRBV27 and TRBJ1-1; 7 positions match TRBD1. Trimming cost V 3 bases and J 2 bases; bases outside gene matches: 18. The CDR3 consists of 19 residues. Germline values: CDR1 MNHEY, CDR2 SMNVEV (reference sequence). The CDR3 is CASSLWAPTSGTENTEAFF. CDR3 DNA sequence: TGTGCCAGCAGTTTGTGGGCCCCCACATCCGGGACAGAAAACACTGAAGCTTTCTTT.

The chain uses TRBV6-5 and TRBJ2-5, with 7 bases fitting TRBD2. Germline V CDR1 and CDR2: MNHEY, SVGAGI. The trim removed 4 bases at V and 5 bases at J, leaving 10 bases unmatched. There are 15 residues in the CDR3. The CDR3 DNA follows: TGTGCCAGCAGTTCCCATTGGGGGGGGGAGGAGACCCAGTACTTC. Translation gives CASSSHWGGEETQYF.

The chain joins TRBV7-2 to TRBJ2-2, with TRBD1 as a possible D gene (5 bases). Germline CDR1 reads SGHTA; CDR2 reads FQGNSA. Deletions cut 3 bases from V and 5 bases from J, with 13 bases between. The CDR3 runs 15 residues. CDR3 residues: CASSFLGQGTGELFF. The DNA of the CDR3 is TGTGCCAGCAGCTTCCTTGGGCAGGGAACCGGGGAGCTGTTTTTT.

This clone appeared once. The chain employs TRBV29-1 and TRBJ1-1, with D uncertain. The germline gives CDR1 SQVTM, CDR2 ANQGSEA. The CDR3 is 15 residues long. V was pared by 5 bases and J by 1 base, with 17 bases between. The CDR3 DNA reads TGCAGCGTTTGGCGGGTCGAGAGGGCGAACACTGAAGCTTTCTTT. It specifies CSVWRVERANTEAFF.

CDR3 amino acids: CASSGGGLGEQYF. CDR3 bases: TGCGCCAGCAGCGGGGGGGGACTAGGCGAGCAGTACTTC. The chain couples TRBV4-1 to TRBJ2-7; 8 bases line up with TRBD2. Losses at the gene ends were 5 bases for V and 6 bases for J; bases not matched to a gene: 6. CDR1 and CDR2 (germline): MGHRA, YSYEKL. The CDR3 has 13 residues.

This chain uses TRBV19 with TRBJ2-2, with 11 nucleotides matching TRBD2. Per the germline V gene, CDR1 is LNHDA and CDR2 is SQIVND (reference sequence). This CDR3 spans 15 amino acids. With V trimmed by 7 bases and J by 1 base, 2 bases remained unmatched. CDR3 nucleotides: TGTGCCAGTAAGGGACTAGCGGAGAACACCGGGGAGCTGTTTTTT. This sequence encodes CASKGLAENTGELFF.

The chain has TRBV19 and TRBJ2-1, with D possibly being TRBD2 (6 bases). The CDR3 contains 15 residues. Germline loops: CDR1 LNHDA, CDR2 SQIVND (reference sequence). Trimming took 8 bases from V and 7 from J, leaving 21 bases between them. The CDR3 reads CASGLGGSGTNEQFF. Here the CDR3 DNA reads TGTGCCAGTGGCCTCGGAGGGAGCGGCACAAATGAGCAGTTCTTC.

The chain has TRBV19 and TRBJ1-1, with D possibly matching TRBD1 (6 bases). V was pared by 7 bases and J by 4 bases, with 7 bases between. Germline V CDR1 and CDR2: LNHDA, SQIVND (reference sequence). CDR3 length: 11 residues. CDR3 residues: CASKGVTEAFF. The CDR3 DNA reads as TGTGCCAGTAAGGGGGTCACTGAAGCTTTCTTT.

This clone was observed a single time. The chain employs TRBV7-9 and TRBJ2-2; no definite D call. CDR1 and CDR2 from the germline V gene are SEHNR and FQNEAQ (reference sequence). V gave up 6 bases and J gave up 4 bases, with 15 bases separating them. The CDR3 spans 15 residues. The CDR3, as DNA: TGTGCCAGCAGTCCGGATTTGGGCAGCACCGGGGAGCTGTTTTTT. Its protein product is CASSPDLGSTGELFF.

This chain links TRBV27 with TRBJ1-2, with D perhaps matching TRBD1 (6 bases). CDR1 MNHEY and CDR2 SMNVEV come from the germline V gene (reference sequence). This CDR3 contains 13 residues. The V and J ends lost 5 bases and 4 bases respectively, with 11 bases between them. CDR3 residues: CASSGVGGYGYTF. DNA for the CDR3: TGTGCCAGCAGTGGAGTAGGGGGCTATGGCTACACCTTC.

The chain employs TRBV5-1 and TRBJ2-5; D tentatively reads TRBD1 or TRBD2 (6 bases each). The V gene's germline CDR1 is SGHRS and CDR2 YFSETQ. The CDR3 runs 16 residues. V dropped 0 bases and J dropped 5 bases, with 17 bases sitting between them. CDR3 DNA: TGCGCCAGCAGCTTGGCCAATTCCCGGGGGCGGGAGACCCAGTACTTC. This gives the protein CASSLANSRGRETQYF.

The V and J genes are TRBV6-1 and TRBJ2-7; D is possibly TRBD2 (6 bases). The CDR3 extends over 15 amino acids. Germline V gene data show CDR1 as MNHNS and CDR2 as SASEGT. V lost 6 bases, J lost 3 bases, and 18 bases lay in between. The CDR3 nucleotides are TGTGCCAGCAGGCCGGTCTGGGAGGCGGACTACGAGCAGTACTTC. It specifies CASRPVWEADYEQYF.

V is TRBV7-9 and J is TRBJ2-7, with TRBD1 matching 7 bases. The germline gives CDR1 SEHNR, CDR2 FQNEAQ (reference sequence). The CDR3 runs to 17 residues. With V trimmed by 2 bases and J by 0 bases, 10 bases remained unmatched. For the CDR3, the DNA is TGTGCCAGCAGCTTATGGGGACAGACAGCTACCTCCTACGAGCAGTACTTC. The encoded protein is CASSLWGQTATSYEQYF.

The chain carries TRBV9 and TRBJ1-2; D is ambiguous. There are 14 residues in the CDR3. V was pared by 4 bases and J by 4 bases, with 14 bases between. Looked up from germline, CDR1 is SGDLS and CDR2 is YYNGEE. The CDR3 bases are TGTGCCAGCAGCACACAAAGTAGGCCCTATGGCTACACCTTC. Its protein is CASSTQSRPYGYTF.

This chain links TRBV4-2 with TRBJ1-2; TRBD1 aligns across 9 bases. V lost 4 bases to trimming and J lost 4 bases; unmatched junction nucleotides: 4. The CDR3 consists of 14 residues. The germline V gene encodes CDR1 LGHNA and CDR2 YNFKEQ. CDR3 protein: CASSRGTGSYGYTF. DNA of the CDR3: TGTGCCAGCAGCCGCGGGACAGGGTCCTATGGCTACACCTTC.

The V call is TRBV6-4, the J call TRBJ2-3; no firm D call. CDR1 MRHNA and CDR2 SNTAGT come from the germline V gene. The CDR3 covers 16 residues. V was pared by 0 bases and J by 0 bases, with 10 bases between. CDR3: CASSDSSAASTDTQYF. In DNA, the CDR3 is TGTGCCAGCAGTGACTCAAGTGCGGCTAGCACAGATACGCAGTATTTT.

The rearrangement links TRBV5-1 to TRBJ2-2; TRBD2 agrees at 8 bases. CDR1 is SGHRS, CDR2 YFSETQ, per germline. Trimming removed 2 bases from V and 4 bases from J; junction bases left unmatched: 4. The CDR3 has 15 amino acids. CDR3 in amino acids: CASSLAGASTGELFF. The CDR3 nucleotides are TGCGCCAGCAGCTTAGCGGGAGCCAGCACCGGGGAGCTGTTTTTT.

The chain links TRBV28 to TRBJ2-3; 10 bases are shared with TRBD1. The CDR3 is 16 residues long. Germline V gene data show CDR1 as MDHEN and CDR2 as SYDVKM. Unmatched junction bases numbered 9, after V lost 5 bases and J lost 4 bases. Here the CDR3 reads CASSQGDRGIPDTQYF. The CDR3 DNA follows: TGTGCCAGCAGTCAGGGGGACAGGGGAATTCCAGATACGCAGTATTTT.

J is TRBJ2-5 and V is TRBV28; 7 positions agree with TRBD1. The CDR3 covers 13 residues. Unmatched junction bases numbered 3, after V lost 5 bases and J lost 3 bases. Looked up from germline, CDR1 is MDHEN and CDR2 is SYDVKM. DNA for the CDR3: TGTGCCAGCAGTATTACAGGGGAAGAGACCCAGTACTTC. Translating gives CASSITGEETQYF.

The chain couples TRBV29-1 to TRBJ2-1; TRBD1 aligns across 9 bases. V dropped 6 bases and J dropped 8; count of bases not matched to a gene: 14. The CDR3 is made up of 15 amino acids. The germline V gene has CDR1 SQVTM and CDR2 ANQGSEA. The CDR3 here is CSVKPGTGSGYEQFF. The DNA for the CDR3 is TGCAGCGTCAAGCCCGGGACAGGGTCAGGGTATGAGCAGTTCTTC.

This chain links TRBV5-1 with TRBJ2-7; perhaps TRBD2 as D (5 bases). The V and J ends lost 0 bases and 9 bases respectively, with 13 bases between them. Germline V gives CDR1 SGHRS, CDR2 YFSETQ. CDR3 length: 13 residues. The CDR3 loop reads CASSLGGGSGQYF. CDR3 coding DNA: TGCGCCAGCAGCTTGGGGGGTGGAAGCGGGCAGTACTTC.

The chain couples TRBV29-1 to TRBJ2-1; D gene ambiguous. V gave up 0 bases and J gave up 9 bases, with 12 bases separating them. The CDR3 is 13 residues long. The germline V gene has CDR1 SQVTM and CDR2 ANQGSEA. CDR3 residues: CSVEDLIGTEQFF. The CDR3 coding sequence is TGCAGCGTTGAAGATCTAATAGGAACTGAGCAGTTCTTC.